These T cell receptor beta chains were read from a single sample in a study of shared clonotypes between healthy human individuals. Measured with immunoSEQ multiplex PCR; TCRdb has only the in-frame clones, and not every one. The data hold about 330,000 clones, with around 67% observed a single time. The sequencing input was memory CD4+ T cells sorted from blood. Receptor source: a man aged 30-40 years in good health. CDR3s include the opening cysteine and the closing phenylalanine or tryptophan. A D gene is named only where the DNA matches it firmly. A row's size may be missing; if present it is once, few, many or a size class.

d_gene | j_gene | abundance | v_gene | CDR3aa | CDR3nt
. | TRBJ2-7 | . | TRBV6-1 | CASKLSGSSYEQYF | TGTGCCAGCAAGCTTTCGGGGTCCTCCTACGAGCAGTACTTC
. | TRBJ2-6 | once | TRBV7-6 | CASSLGDVSQSRANVLTF | TGTGCCAGCAGCTTAGGTGATGTCTCACAAAGTCGGGCCAACGTCCTGACTTTC
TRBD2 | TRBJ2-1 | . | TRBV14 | CASSRPRLAGGDNPYNEQFF | TGTGCCAGCAGCCGACCTCGACTAGCGGGAGGAGATAATCCCTACAATGAGCAGTTCTTC
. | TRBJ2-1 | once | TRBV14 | CASRPGGRVGGSYNEQFF | TGTGCCAGCAGACCCGGGGGCAGGGTCGGGGGCTCCTACAATGAGCAGTTCTTC
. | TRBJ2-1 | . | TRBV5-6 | CASSLVGQRNEQFF | TGTGCCAGCAGCTTGGTAGGGCAGCGGAATGAGCAGTTCTTC
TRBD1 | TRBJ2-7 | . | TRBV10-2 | CASSGGTGGLYEQYF | TGCGCCAGCAGTGGGGGGACAGGGGGCTTGTACGAGCAGTACTTC
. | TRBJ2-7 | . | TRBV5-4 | CASSLYASGLDEQYF | TGTGCCAGCAGCTTGTATGCAAGCGGGCTAGACGAGCAGTACTTC
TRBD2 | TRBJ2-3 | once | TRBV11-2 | CASSSLQRGSTDTQYF | TGTGCCAGCAGCTCCCTCCAGCGGGGGAGCACAGATACGCAGTATTTT
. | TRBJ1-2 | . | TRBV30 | CAWSKDFYGYTF | TGTGCCTGGAGTAAGGATTTCTATGGCTACACCTTC
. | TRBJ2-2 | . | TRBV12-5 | CASGLSGSNTGELFF | TGTGCTAGTGGTTTATCCGGGAGTAACACCGGGGAGCTGTTTTTT
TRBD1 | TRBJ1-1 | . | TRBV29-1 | CSVGQLEAFF | TGCAGCGTGGGACAGCTAGAAGCTTTCTTT
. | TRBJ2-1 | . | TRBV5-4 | CASSFSPGADTSNEQFF | TGTGCCAGCAGCTTCAGTCCGGGGGCGGACACTTCCAATGAGCAGTTCTTC
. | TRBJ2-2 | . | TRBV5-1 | CASSSQVPGRVANTGELFF | TGCGCCAGCAGCTCCCAGGTTCCCGGGAGAGTGGCGAACACCGGGGAGCTGTTTTTT
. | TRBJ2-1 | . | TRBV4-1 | CASSPSAAYNEQFF | TGCGCCAGCAGCCCCAGCGCGGCCTACAATGAGCAGTTCTTC
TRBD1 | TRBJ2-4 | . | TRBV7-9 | CASSPRDSLPKNIQYF | TGTGCCAGCAGCCCCCGGGACAGCCTTCCCAAAAACATTCAGTACTTC
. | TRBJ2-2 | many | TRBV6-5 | CAAGRGYTGELFF | TGTGCCGCCGGGCGGGGCTACACCGGGGAGCTGTTTTTT
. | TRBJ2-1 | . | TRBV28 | CASGRVLWGNEQFF | TGTGCCAGCGGCCGGGTGCTATGGGGCAATGAGCAGTTCTTC
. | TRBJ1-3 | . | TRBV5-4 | CASSYLGGTGNTIYF | TGTGCCAGCAGCTACCTAGGGGGAACTGGAAACACCATATATTTT
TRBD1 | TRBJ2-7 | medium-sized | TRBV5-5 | CASSHARDRDVHF | TGTGCCAGCAGCCACGCCCGGGACAGGGATGTACACTTC
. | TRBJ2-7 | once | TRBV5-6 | CASSLVNRESEQYF | TGTGCCAGCAGCTTGGTTAACAGGGAGAGCGAGCAGTACTTC
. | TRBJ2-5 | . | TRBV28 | CASSPGGLETQYF | TGTGCCAGCAGTCCGGGGGGCTTGGAGACCCAGTACTTC
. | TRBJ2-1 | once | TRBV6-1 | CASSEAMNEQFF | TGTGCCAGCAGTGAAGCTATGAATGAGCAGTTCTTC
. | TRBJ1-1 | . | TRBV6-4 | CASSAQGQPDTEAFF | TGTGCCAGCTCCGCCCAAGGACAGCCTGACACTGAAGCTTTCTTT
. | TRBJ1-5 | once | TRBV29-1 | CSVLVGNQPQHF | TGCAGCGTTTTGGTGGGCAATCAGCCCCAGCATTTT
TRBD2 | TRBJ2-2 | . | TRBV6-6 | CASITPGLGNTGELFF | TGTGCCAGCATCACCCCGGGACTAGGGAACACCGGGGAGCTGTTTTTT
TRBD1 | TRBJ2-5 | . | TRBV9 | CASSVSGTGPETQYF | TGTGCCAGCAGCGTCTCCGGGACAGGGCCAGAGACCCAGTACTTC
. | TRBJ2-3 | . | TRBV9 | CASSVDAEYTDTQYF | TGTGCCAGCAGCGTAGATGCGGAGTACACAGATACGCAGTATTTT
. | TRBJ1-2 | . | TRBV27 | CASRQSTVYGYTF | TGTGCCAGCAGACAAAGTACGGTCTATGGCTACACCTTC
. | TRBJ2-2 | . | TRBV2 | CASSPARELFF | TGTGCCAGCAGCCCAGCACGGGAGCTGTTTTTT
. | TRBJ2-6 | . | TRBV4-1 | CASSQPDRNGANVLTF | TGCGCCAGCAGCCAACCCGACAGGAATGGGGCCAACGTCCTGACTTTC
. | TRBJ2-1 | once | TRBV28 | CASIKILRGEQFF | TGTGCCAGCATCAAAATTCTCCGGGGAGAGCAGTTCTTC
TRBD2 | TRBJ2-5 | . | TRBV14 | CASSQDFGTSGGRKTQYF | TGTGCCAGCAGCCAAGATTTTGGGACTAGCGGGGGGCGGAAGACCCAGTACTTC
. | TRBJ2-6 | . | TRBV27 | CASSFSFSGANVLTF | TGTGCCAGCAGTTTCTCCTTCTCTGGGGCCAACGTCCTGACTTTC
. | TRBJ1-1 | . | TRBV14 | CASSQALRAFF | TGTGCCAGCAGCCAGGCCCTGAGGGCTTTCTTT
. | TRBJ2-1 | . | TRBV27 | CATQLNRYNEQFF | TGTGCCACCCAATTAAATCGGTACAATGAGCAGTTCTTC
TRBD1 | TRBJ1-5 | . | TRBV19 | CASRSRDRALLYSNQPQHF | TGTGCCAGTCGTTCAAGGGACAGGGCCCTCCTGTATAGCAATCAGCCCCAGCATTTT
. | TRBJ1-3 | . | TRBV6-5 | CASSYGGTGNTIYF | TGTGCCAGCAGTTACGGGGGGACCGGAAACACCATATATTTT
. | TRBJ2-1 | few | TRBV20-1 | CSAYYNEQFF | TGCAGTGCATACTACAATGAGCAGTTCTTC
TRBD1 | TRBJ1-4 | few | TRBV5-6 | CASSRDRVDEKLFF | TGTGCCAGCAGCAGGGACAGGGTGGATGAAAAACTGTTTTTT
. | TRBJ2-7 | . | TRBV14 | CASSQAVVYEQYF | TGTGCCAGCAGCCAAGCCGTCGTTTACGAGCAGTACTTC
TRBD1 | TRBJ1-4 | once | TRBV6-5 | CASSLGQGKKLFF | TGTGCCAGCAGTCTAGGACAGGGCAAAAAACTGTTTTTT
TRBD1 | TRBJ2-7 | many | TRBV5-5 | CASSQSEDRGYEQYF | TGTGCCAGCAGCCAAAGTGAGGACAGGGGCTACGAGCAGTACTTC
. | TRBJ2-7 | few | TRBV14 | CASGRWGSEQYF | TGTGCCAGCGGGCGTTGGGGAAGCGAGCAGTACTTC
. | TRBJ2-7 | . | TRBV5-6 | CASSFSRSYEQYF | TGTGCCAGCAGCTTTTCCAGGTCCTACGAGCAGTACTTC
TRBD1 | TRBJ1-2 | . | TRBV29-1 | CSVGGSGGGYTF | TGCAGCGTTGGAGGTTCAGGGGGAGGCTACACCTTC
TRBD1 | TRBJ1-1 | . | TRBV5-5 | CASSLPTGKAEAFF | TGTGCCAGCAGCCTCCCGACAGGGAAGGCTGAAGCTTTCTTT
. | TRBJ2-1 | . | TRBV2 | CASGAFNEQFF | TGTGCCAGCGGGGCATTCAATGAGCAGTTCTTC
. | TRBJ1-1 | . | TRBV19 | CASSPRDTGNTEAFF | TGTGCCAGTAGCCCTCGAGACACAGGAAACACTGAAGCTTTCTTT